The clone carrying this T cell receptor beta chain was recorded once. The method was immunoSEQ multiplex PCR; TCRdb's version includes in-frame clones alone and lacks a portion of them. The sample lists around 140,000 clones; approximately 80% were seen once. The data stem from a study of blood T cell repertoires in COVID-19. The sequenced sample was peripheral blood. The clonotype comes from a human donor in a cohort sampled during active COVID-19.

The CDR3 sequence is CASSQAGRVASNTGELFF. CDR3 coding DNA: TGTGCCAGCAGCCAAGCCGGGAGGGTCGCTTCGAACACCGGGGAGCTGTTTTTT. The V and J genes are TRBV3-1 (or the pseudogene TRBV3-2) and TRBJ2-2, with TRBD2 identical over 8 bases. Germline CDR1 reads LGHDT; CDR2 reads YNNKEL (reference sequence). CDR3 length equals 18 residues. The junction had 7 bases not matched to a gene; V was cut back by 1 base and J by 0 bases.